This T cell receptor beta chain was recovered during a study of OX40 agonist ivuxolimab in advanced cancers. As for the study in general: While on treatment, patients had intravenous ivuxolimab at 0.01 to 10 mg/kg every 2 weeks.

The repertoire was sequenced with immunoSEQ multiplex PCR; TCRdb's copy has only in-frame clones and lacks some. The sample has roughly 50,000 clones; 80% are singletons. This CDR3 contains 14 residues. Per the germline V gene, CDR1 is MDHEN and CDR2 is SYDVKM. V gave up 4 bases and J gave up 14 bases, with 23 bases separating them. The chain employs TRBV28 and TRBJ1-2, with TRBD1 as a possible D gene (6 bases). The sequence was collected from an adult with an advanced solid tumor such as melanoma, head and neck, liver or kidney cancer. This specimen was CD4+ or CD8+ T cells sorted from blood, taken in a trial of the OX40 agonist ivuxolimab. In DNA, the CDR3 is TGTGCCAGCAGTTCAGAGGCTACGCCGACAGGACCGACCTTC. Encoded protein: CASSSEATPTGPTF.